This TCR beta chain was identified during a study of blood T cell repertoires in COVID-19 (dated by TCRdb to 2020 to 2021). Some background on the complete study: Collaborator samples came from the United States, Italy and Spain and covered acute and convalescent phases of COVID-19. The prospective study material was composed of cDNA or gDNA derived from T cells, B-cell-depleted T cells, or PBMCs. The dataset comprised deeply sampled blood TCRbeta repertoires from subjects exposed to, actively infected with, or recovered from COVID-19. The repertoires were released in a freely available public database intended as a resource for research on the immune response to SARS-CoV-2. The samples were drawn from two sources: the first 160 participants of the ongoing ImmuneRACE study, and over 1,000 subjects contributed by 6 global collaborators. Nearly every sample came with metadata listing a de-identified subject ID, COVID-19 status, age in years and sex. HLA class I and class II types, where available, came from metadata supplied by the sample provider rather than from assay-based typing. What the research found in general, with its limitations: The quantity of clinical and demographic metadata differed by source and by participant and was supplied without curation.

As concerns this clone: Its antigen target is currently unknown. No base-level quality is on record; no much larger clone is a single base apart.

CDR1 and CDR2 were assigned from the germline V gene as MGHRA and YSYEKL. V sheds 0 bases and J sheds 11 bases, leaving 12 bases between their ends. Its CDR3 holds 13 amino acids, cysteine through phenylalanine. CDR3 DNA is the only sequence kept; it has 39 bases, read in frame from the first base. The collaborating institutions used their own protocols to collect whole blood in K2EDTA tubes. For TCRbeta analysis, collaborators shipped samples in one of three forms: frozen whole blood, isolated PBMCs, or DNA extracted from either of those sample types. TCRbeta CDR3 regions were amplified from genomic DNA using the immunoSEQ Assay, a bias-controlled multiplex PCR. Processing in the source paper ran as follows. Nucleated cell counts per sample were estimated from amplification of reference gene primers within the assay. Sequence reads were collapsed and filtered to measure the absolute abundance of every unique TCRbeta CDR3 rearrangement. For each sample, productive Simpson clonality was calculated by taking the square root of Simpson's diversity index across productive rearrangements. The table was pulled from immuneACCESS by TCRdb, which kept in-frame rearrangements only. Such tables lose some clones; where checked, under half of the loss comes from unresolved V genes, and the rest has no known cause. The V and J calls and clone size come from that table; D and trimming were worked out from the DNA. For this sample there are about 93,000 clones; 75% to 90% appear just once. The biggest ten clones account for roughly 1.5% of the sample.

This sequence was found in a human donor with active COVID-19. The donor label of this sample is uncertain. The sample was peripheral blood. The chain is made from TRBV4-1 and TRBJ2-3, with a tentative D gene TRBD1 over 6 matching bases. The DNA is TGCGCCAGCAGCCAAGATTCATCGGACAGGCAGTATTTT. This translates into CASSQDSSDRQYF.